This entry features one TCR beta chain sequence. Antigen: not known. The sample belongs to a study of T cell responses to AZD1222 COVID-19 vaccine. TCRdb's copy holds only in-frame clones and misses some; the assay was immunoSEQ multiplex PCR. The sample gives fewer than 200,000 clones, about 90% of which show up once; 5% to 7% is in the top ten. Whole-study results and caveats: CD4 TCRs linked to vaccination spanned spike, dominating at 160-218 and 743-854. Only six or seven AZD1222 recipients tested seropositive at baseline.

This receptor was obtained from an adult in good health. Sequencing used peripheral blood, obtained on day 0 of AZD1222 vaccination.

The CDR3 here is CSVVPGANYGYTF. The CDR3, as DNA: TGCAGCGTTGTTCCGGGGGCTAACTATGGCTACACCTTC. V and J are TRBV29-1 and TRBJ1-2; D may be TRBD1 (5 bases). V dropped 4 bases and J dropped 0 bases, with 9 bases sitting between them. Germline V gene lookup returns CDR1 SQVTM and CDR2 ANQGSEA. The CDR3 has 13 residues.